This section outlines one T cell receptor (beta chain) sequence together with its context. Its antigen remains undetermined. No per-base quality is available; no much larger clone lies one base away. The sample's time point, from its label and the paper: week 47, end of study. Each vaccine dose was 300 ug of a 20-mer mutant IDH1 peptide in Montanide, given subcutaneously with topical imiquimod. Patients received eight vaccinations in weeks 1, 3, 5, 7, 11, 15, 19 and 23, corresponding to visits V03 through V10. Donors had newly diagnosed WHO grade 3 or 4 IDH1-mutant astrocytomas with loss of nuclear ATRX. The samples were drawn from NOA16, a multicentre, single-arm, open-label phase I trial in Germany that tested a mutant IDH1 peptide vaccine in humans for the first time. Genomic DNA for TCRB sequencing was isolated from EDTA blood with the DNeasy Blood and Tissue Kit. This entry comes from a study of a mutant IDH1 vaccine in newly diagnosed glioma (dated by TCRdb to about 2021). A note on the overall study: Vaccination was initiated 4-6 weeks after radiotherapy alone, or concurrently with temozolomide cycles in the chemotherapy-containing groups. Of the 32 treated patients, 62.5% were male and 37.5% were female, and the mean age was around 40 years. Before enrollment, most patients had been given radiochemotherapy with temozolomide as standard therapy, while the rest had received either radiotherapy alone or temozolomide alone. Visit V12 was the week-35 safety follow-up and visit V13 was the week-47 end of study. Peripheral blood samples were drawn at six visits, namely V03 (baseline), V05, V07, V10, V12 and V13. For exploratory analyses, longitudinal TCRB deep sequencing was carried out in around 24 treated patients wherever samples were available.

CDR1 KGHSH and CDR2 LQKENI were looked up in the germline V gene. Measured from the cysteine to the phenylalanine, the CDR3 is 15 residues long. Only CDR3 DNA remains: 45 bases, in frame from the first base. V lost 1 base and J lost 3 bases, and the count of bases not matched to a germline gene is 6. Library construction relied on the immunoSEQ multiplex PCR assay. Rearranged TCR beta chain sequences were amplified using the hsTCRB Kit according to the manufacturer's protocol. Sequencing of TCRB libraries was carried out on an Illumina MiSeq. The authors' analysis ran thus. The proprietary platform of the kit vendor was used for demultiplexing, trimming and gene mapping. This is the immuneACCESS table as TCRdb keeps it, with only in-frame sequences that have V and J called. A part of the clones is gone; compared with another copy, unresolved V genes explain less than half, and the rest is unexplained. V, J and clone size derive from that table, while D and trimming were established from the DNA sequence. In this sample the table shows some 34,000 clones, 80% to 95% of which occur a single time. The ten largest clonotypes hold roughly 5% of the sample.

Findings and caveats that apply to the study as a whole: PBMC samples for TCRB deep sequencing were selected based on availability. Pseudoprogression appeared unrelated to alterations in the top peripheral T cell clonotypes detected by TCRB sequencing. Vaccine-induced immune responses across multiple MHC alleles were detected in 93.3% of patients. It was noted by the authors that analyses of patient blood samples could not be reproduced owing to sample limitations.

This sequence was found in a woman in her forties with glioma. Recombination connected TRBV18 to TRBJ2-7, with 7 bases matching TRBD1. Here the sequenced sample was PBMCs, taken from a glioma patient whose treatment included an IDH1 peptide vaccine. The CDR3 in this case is CASSPLNRGLYEQYF. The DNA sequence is TGTGCCAGCTCACCACTAAACAGGGGTCTCTACGAGCAGTACTTC.